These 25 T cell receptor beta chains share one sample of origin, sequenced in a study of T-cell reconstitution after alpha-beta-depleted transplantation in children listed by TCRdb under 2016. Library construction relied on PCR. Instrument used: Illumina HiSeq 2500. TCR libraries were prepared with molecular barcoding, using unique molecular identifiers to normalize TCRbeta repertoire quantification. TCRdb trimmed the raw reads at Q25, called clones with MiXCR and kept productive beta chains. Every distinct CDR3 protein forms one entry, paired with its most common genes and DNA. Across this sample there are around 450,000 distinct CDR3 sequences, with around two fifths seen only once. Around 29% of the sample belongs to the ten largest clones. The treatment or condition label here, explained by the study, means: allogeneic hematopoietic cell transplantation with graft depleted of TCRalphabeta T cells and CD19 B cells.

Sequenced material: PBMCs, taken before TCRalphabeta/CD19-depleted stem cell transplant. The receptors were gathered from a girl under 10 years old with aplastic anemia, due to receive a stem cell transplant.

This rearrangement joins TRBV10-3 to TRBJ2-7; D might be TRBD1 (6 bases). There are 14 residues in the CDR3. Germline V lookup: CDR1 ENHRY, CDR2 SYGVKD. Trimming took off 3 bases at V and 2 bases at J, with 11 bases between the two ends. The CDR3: CAISDRGGTYEQYF. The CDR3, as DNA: TGTGCCATCAGTGACAGGGGTGGGACCTACGAGCAGTACTTC.

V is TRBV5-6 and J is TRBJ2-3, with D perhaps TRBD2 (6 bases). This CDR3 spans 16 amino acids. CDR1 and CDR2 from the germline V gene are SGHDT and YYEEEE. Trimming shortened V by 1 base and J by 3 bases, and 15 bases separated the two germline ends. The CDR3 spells CASSLRREAETDTQYF. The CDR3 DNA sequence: TGTGCCAGCAGCTTGAGGAGGGAAGCCGAGACAGATACGCAGTATTTT.

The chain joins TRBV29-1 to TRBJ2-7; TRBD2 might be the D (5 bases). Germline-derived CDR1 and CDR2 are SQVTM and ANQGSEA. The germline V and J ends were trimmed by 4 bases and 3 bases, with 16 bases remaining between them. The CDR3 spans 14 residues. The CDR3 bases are TGCAGCGTTGCCCGCGGTCGAGCGGACTACGAGCAGTACTTC. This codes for CSVARGRADYEQYF.

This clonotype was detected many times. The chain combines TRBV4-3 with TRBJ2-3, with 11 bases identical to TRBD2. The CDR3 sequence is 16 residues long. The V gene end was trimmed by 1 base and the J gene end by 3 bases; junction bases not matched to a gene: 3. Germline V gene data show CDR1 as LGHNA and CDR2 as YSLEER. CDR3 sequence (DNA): TGCGCCAGCAGCCAAGTAACTAGCGGGAGAACAGATACGCAGTATTTT. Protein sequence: CASSQVTSGRTDTQYF.

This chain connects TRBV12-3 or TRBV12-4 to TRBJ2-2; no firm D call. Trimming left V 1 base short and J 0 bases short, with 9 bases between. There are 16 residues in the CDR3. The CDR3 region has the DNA TGTGCCAGCAGTTTAGTATACCTTTCGAACACCGGGGAGCTGTTTTTT. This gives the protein CASSLVYLSNTGELFF.

This CDR3 reads CSSRSTGVQQETQYF. The CDR3 bases are TGCAGTTCCAGGTCTACAGGGGTTCAACAAGAGACCCAGTACTTC. The rearrangement joins TRBV20-1 to TRBJ2-5, with TRBD1 identical over 7 bases. CDR3 length: 15 residues. In germline, CDR1 is DFQATT, CDR2 SNEGSKA (reference sequence). After removal of 8 bases from V and 2 bases from J, the junction contained 14 bases not matched to a gene.

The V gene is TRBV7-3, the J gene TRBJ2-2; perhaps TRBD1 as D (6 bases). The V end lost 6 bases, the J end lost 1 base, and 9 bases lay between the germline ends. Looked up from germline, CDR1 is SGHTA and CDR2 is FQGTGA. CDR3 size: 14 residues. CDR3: CASRLTGNTGELFF. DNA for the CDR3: TGTGCCAGCAGACTGACAGGGAACACCGGGGAGCTGTTTTTT.

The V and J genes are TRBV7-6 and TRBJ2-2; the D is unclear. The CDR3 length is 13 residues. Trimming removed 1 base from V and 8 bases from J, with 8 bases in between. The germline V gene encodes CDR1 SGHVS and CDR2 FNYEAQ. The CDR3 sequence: CASSLDLSGELFF. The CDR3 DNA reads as TGTGCCAGCAGCTTAGATTTATCAGGGGAGCTGTTTTTT.

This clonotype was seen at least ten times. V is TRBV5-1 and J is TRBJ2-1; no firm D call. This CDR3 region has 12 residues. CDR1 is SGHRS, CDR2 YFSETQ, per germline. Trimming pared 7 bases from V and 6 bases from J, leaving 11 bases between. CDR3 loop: CASGIGLNEQFF. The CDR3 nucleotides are TGCGCCAGCGGCATCGGTCTCAATGAGCAGTTCTTC.

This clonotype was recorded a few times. The CDR3 sequence: CATSRAFYEQYF. The DNA for the CDR3 is TGTGCCACCAGCAGGGCCTTCTACGAGCAGTACTTC. The chain joins TRBV15 to TRBJ2-7; D unresolved. Trimming shortened V by 3 bases and J by 3 bases, and 6 bases separated the two germline ends. The CDR3 covers 12 residues. Germline V gene data show CDR1 as LNHNV and CDR2 as YYDKDF (reference sequence).

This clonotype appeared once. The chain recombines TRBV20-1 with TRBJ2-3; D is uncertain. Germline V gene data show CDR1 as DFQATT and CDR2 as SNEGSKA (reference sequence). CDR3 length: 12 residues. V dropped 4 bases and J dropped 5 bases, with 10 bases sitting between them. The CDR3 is CSAKLGQDTQYF. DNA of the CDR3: TGCAGTGCTAAATTAGGGCAAGATACGCAGTATTTT.

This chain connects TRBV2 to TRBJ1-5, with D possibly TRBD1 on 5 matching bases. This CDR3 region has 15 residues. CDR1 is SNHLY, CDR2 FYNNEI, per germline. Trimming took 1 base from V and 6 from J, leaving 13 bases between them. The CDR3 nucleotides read TGTGCCAGCAGTGAAGTACGGCAGGGAGGTCAGCCCCAGCATTTT. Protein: CASSEVRQGGQPQHF.

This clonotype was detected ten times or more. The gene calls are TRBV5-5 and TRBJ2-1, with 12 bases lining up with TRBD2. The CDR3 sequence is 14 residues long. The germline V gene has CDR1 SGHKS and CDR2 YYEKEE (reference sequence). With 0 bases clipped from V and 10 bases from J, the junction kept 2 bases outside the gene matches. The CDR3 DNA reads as TGTGCCAGCAGCTTGGTCCTAGCGGGAGGGGAGCAGTTCTTC. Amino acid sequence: CASSLVLAGGEQFF.

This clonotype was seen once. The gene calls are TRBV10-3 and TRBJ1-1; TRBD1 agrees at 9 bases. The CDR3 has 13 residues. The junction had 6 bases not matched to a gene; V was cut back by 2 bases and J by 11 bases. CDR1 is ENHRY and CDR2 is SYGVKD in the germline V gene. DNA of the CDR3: TGTGCCATCAGTGAGAGCGGGACAGGGAAGGCTTTCTTT. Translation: CAISESGTGKAFF.

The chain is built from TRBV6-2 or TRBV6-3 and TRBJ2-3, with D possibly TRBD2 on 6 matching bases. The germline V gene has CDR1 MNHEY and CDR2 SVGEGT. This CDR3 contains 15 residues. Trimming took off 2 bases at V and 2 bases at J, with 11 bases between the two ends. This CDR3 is CASSYNGGSTDTQYF. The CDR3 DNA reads TGTGCCAGCAGTTACAACGGGGGATCCACAGATACGCAGTATTTT.

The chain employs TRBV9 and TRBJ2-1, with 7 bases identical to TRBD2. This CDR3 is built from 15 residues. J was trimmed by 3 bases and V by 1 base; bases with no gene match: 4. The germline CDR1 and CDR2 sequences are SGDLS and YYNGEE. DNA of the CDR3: TGTGCCAGCAGCGTACAAGGGGAGGGCTACAATGAGCAGTTCTTC. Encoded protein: CASSVQGEGYNEQFF. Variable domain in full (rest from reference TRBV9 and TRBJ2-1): DSGVTQTPKHLITATGQRVTLRCSPRSGDLSVYWYQQSLDQGLQFLIQYYNGEERAKGNILERFSAQQFPDLHSELNLSSLELGDSALYFCASSVQGEGYNEQFFGPGTRLTVL.

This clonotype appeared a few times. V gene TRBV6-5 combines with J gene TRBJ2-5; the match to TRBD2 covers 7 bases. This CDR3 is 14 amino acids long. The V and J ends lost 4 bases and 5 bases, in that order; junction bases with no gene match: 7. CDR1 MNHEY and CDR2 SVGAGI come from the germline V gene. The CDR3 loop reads CASSSGGSGETQYF. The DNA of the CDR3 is TGTGCCAGCAGTTCAGGCGGGAGCGGCGAGACCCAGTACTTC.

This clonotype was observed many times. The CDR3: CASSLARLAGERETQYF. The CDR3, as DNA: TGTGCCAGCAGCTTAGCGCGGCTAGCGGGAGAACGAGAGACCCAGTACTTC. The rearrangement joins TRBV7-2 to TRBJ2-5; 10 nucleotides match TRBD2. The V segment lost 0 bases and the J segment 4 bases; nucleotides outside the gene matches: 8. The CDR3 spans 17 residues. Per the germline V gene, CDR1 is SGHTA and CDR2 is FQGNSA.

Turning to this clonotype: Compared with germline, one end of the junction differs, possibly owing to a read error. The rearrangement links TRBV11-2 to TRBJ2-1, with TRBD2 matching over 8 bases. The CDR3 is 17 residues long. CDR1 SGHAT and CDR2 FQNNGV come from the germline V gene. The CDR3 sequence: CPSSLAVGRALYNEQFF. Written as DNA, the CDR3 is TGTCCCAGCAGCTTAGCAGTCGGGAGGGCCCTTTACAATGAGCAGTTCTTC.

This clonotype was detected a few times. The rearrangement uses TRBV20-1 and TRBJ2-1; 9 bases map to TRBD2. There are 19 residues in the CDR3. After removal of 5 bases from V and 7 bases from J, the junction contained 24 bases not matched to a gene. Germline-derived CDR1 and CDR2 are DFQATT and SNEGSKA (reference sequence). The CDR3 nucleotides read TGCAGTGCTCAGAAGGGTTTGGGTGGCGGGAGGGCCTCGGGGAATGAGCAGTTCTTC. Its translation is CSAQKGLGGGRASGNEQFF.

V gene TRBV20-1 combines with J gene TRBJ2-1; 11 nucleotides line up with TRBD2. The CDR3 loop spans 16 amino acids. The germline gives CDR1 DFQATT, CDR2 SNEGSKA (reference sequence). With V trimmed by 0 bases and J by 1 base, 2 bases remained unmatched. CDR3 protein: CSARELAGASYNEQFF. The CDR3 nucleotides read TGCAGTGCTAGAGAACTAGCGGGAGCGTCCTACAATGAGCAGTTCTTC.

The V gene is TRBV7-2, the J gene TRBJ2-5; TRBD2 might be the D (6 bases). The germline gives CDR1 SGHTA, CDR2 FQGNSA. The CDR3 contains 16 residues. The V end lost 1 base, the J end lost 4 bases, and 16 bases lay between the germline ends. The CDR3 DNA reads TGTGCCAGCAGCTTAGAATTGGGACTTAGGAGAGAGACCCAGTACTTC. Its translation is CASSLELGLRRETQYF.

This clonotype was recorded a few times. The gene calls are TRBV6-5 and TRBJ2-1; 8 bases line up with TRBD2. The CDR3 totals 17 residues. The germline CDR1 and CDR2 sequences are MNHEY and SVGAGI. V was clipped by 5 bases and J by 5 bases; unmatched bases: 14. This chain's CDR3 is CASSTSTSGTRDNEQFF. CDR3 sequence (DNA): TGTGCCAGCAGTACTTCAACTTCCGGGACTAGGGACAATGAGCAGTTCTTC.

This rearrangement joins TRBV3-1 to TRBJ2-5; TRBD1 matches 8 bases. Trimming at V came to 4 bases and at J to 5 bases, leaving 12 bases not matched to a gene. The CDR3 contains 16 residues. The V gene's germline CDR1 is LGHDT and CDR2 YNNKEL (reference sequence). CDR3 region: CASSLLVQGARETQYF. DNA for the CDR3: TGTGCCAGCAGCCTTCTAGTGCAGGGGGCGCGGGAGACCCAGTACTTC.

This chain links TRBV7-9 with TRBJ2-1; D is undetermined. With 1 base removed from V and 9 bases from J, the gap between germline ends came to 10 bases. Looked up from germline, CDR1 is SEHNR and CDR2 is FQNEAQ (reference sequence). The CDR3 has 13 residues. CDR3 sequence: CASSLDRLGEQFF. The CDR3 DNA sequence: TGTGCCAGCAGCTTAGATCGGTTGGGTGAGCAGTTCTTC.